This passage covers 32 T cell receptor beta chains from one sample sequenced in a study of T cell repertoires in cytomegalovirus infection. TCRdb called the reads again in MiXCR, with one record for every CDR3 protein. In the table there are around 630,000 distinct CDR3 sequences, approximately 24% of which are singletons. Source material: CD8+ T cells from PBMCs. The receptors derive from a human donor in good health (CMV status not recorded). Some clones in this sample may be carry-over from other donors' samples.

This clonotype was seen ten or more times. This rearrangement joins TRBV28 to TRBJ1-1, with 7 bases matching TRBD1. Looked up from germline, CDR1 is MDHEN and CDR2 is SYDVKM. The CDR3 is 13 amino acids. The V gene end was trimmed by 3 bases and the J gene end by 5 bases; junction bases not matched to a gene: 3. The DNA of the CDR3 is TGTGCCAGCAGTTTTTACAGGGGAACTGAAGCTTTCTTT. Its translation is CASSFYRGTEAFF.

The J gene is TRBJ1-1, the V gene TRBV14; D is perhaps TRBD1 (5 bases). The ends were cut back, 4 bases at V and 3 bases at J, with 27 bases in the middle. This CDR3 spans 19 amino acids. Germline CDR1 SGHDN, CDR2 FVKESK. The CDR3 is CASSPNYWEGTLGDTEAFF. Written as DNA, the CDR3 is TGTGCCAGCAGCCCGAATTATTGGGAGGGGACCTTGGGGGACACTGAAGCTTTCTTT.

The J gene is TRBJ2-3, the V gene TRBV13; D might be TRBD2 (5 bases). The ends were cut back, 7 bases at V and 0 bases at J, with 14 bases in the middle. The CDR3 extends over 15 amino acids. Germline V gene data show CDR1 as PRHDT and CDR2 as FYEKMQ (reference sequence). As DNA, the CDR3 is TGTGCCAGCACTAACGGAGGTTATAGCACAGATACGCAGTATTTT. Its protein product is CASTNGGYSTDTQYF.

This clonotype was recorded a few times. The rearrangement uses TRBV2 and TRBJ2-3; D is ambiguous. With 10 bases removed from V and 1 base from J, the gap between germline ends came to 15 bases. Germline loops: CDR1 SNHLY, CDR2 FYNNEI. This CDR3 has 14 amino acids. CDR3 amino acids: CATPGSWRTDTQYF. In DNA, the CDR3 is TGTGCCACCCCGGGTTCGTGGCGCACAGATACGCAGTATTTT.

A few counts support this clonotype. The chain employs TRBV6-6 and TRBJ2-1; the D is unclear. CDR3 length: 11 amino acids. From germline, CDR1 is MNHNY and CDR2 SVGAGI (reference sequence). The germline V and J ends were trimmed by 6 bases and 11 bases, with 11 bases remaining between them. CDR3 bases: TGTGCCAGCAGCGACAAGGATCAGCAGTTCTTC. Residues: CASSDKDQQFF.

A note on this clonotype: A read error may be the cause here, since a much bigger clone is one base away. The chain recombines TRBV7-2 with TRBJ2-7; D ambiguous. The CDR3 has 13 amino acids. The germline V gene has CDR1 SGHTA and CDR2 FQGNSA. Trimming took off 2 bases at V and 7 bases at J, with 12 bases between the two ends. The CDR3 region is CASSLRRKEEQYF. The CDR3 DNA reads as TGTGCCAGCAGCTTACGGAGAAAGGAGGAGCAGTACTTC. Supplemented by reference TRBV7-2 and TRBJ2-7, the full variable domain reads GAGVSQSPSNKVTEKGKDVELRCDPISGHTALYWYRQSLGQGLEFLIYFQGNSAPDKSGLPSDRFSAERTGGSVSTLTIQRTQQEDSAVYLCASSLRRKEEQYFGPGTRLTVT.

In regard to this clonotype: A read error is possible here, since a much larger clone lies one base away. The chain is built from TRBV7-9 and TRBJ1-2, with no clear D. The CDR3 covers 12 residues. Germline CDR1 reads SEHNR; CDR2 reads FQNEAQ (reference sequence). CDR3 in amino acids: CASSLGAHGHTF. CDR3 sequence (DNA): TGTGCCAGCAGCTTAGGAGCTCATGGCCACACCTTC.

This clonotype was seen ten or more times. V and J are TRBV28 and TRBJ2-2; 7 bases match TRBD2. V shed 2 bases and J 1 base; nucleotides not matched to a gene: 4. This CDR3 comprises 16 residues. Germline lookup yields CDR1 MDHEN and CDR2 SYDVKM. The CDR3 loop reads CASSLVPSGNTGELFF. Written as DNA, the CDR3 is TGTGCCAGCAGTTTAGTCCCTAGCGGGAACACCGGGGAGCTGTTTTTT.

There are a few counts of this clonotype. The CDR3 bases are TGTGCCAGCAGTTTATTCGCCGGGACTAGCGGGTGGTCCCAAGAGACCCAGTACTTC. Encoded protein: CASSLFAGTSGWSQETQYF. The chain joins TRBV28 to TRBJ2-5; 12 bases agree with TRBD2. From germline, CDR1 is MDHEN and CDR2 SYDVKM. J was trimmed by 1 base and V by 1 base; bases with no gene match: 10. This CDR3 contains 19 residues.

About this clonotype: A read error may be the cause here, since a much bigger clone is one base away. The V gene is TRBV7-3, the J gene TRBJ1-1; TRBD1 might be the D (5 bases). Trimming took off 7 bases at V and 1 base at J, with 13 bases between the two ends. The CDR3 has 14 residues. CDR1 and CDR2 from the germline V gene are SGHTA and FQGTGA. CDR3 bases: TGTGCCAGCATCCACGGGGGGGGGAACACTGAAGCTTTCTTT. Protein: CASIHGGGNTEAFF. Complete variable domain (other parts from reference TRBV7-3 and TRBJ1-1): GAGVSQTPSNKVTEKGKYVELRCDPISGHTALYWYRQSLGQGPEFLIYFQGTGAADDSGLPNDRFFAVRPEGSVSTLKIQRTERGDSAVYLCASIHGGGNTEAFFGQGTRLTVV.

About this clonotype itself: Germline is not matched at one junction end, which may reflect a read error. The chain joins TRBV27 to TRBJ1-1; D is perhaps TRBD1 (6 bases). Germline CDR1 MNHEY, CDR2 SMNVEV (reference sequence). This CDR3 spans 13 amino acids. The CDR3 region has the DNA TGTGCCACCAGTATGGACAGAAACACTGAAGCTTTCTTT. Translated, it gives CATSMDRNTEAFF.

This clonotype was recorded a few times. The chain joins TRBV19 to TRBJ2-1; the match to TRBD1 covers 9 bases. The CDR3 is made up of 19 amino acids. V trimming: 3 bases; J trimming: 4 bases; junction bases outside the gene matches: 16. The V gene's germline CDR1 is LNHDA and CDR2 SQIVND (reference sequence). The CDR3, as DNA: TGTGCCAGTAGTATGGTCGCCGGGACAGGGTACTTACCTTACAATGAGCAGTTCTTC. Its protein is CASSMVAGTGYLPYNEQFF.

This clonotype was picked up many times. The CDR3 DNA is TGTGCCACCGCGAGGGGGGTCAACTATGGCTACACCTTC. Translating gives CATARGVNYGYTF. The chain links TRBV7-8 to TRBJ1-2, with D possibly matching TRBD1 (6 bases). The CDR3 is made up of 13 amino acids. V gave up 10 bases and J gave up 2 bases, with 14 bases separating them. Germline assignment: CDR1 SGHVS and CDR2 FQNEAQ. Full variable domain (rest looked up from reference TRBV7-8 and TRBJ1-2): GAGVSQSPRYKVAKRGQDVALRCDPISGHVSLFWYQQALGQGPEFLTYFQNEAQLDKSGLPSDRFFAERPEGSVSTLKIQRTQQEDSAVYLCATARGVNYGYTFGSGTRLTVV.

This clonotype was observed many times. The gene calls are TRBV25-1 and TRBJ1-2, with D perhaps TRBD1 (6 bases). Germline lookup yields CDR1 MGHDK and CDR2 SYGVNS. This CDR3 is 12 amino acids long. The V end was cut by 4 bases, the J end by 8 bases, with 11 bases between. The CDR3 DNA follows: TGTGCCAGCAGTGCCCCACAGGGAGGCTACACCTTC. Translated: CASSAPQGGYTF.

V and J are TRBV27 and TRBJ2-6; 7 nucleotides agree with TRBD1. The V gene end was trimmed by 2 bases and the J gene end by 8 bases; junction bases not matched to a gene: 15. The CDR3 consists of 18 residues. Germline CDR1 MNHEY, CDR2 SMNVEV (reference sequence). The CDR3 nucleotides are TGTGCCAGCAGTTTAGGGCTACCCGGGACAGTCGGGACCAACGTCCTGACTTTC. Protein: CASSLGLPGTVGTNVLTF.

This clonotype was seen ten or more times. V and J are TRBV7-8 and TRBJ2-5, with no clear D. CDR1 is SGHVS, CDR2 FQNEAQ, per germline. This CDR3 is built from 13 residues. V lost 5 bases to trimming and J lost 5 bases, with 12 bases between them. The CDR3 here is CASSPPRAETQYF. The CDR3 coding sequence is TGTGCCAGCAGCCCGCCCCGGGCTGAGACCCAGTACTTC.

This clonotype was observed at least ten times. The chain employs TRBV7-2 and TRBJ2-2; 7 bases are a match to TRBD1. From germline, CDR1 is SGHTA and CDR2 FQGNSA. Trimming cost V 4 bases and J 4 bases; bases outside gene matches: 12. This CDR3 spans 17 amino acids. The CDR3 protein is CASSSLLQGFATGELFF. CDR3 bases: TGTGCCAGCAGCTCCTTACTACAGGGGTTTGCCACCGGGGAGCTGTTTTTT. Full variable domain (remainder filled in from reference TRBV7-2 and TRBJ2-2): GAGVSQSPSNKVTEKGKDVELRCDPISGHTALYWYRQSLGQGLEFLIYFQGNSAPDKSGLPSDRFSAERTGGSVSTLTIQRTQQEDSAVYLCASSSLLQGFATGELFFGEGSRLTVL.

CDR3 sequence: CASSSLGAGLYEQYV. As DNA, the CDR3 is TGTGCCAGCAGTTCCTTGGGGGCAGGGCTCTACGAGCAGTACGTC. V usage is TRBV28 and J usage is TRBJ2-7; D might be TRBD1 (6 bases). The CDR3 is made up of 15 amino acids. Per the germline V gene, CDR1 is MDHEN and CDR2 is SYDVKM. V was pared by 4 bases and J by 3 bases, with 16 bases between.

The sample holds many counts of this clonotype. The V call is TRBV12-3 or TRBV12-4, the J call TRBJ1-2; D uncertain. With 5 bases removed from V and 7 bases from J, the gap between germline ends came to 11 bases. The CDR3 has 12 residues. The CDR3 here is CASSPTGVGYTF. CDR3 bases: TGTGCCAGCAGTCCCACCGGGGTTGGCTACACCTTC.

This clonotype has at least ten counts. The chain combines TRBV27 with TRBJ1-1, with unresolved D. Trimming shortened V by 0 bases and J by 6 bases, and 8 bases separated the two germline ends. The CDR3 sequence is 13 residues long. Germline assignment: CDR1 MNHEY and CDR2 SMNVEV (reference sequence). The CDR3 region is CASSLSQAAEAFF. For the CDR3, the DNA is TGTGCCAGCAGTTTATCTCAAGCGGCTGAAGCTTTCTTT.

The chain uses TRBV29-1 and TRBJ2-4, with D possibly being TRBD1 (6 bases). V was cut by 4 bases and J by 3 bases, with 7 bases left in between. The CDR3 spans 12 residues. Per germline, CDR1 SQVTM and CDR2 ANQGSEA. The CDR3 nucleotides read TGCAGCGTTGTAGGGGGCAAAAACATTCAGTACTTC. This codes for CSVVGGKNIQYF.

Of note for this clonotype: Just one base apart from a much larger clone, this may be a read error. The genes are TRBV7-6 and TRBJ2-5, with 7 bases aligning to TRBD1. The trim removed 6 bases at V and 10 bases at J, leaving 14 bases unmatched. There are 14 residues in the CDR3. In germline, CDR1 is SGHVS, CDR2 FNYEAQ. Here the CDR3 DNA reads TGTGCCAGCAGTTCTCGACAGGGCCATGGGGACCAGTACTTC. Amino acids: CASSSRQGHGDQYF.

Many counts were recorded for this clonotype. V and J are TRBV7-6 and TRBJ2-7; 8 nucleotides align to TRBD1. The CDR3 has 17 residues. Unmatched junction bases numbered 14, after V lost 3 bases and J lost 4 bases. Germline V gene sequence: CDR1 SGHVS, CDR2 FNYEAQ. CDR3 nucleotides: TGTGCCAGCAGCTTCAGCCCCGGGACAGGCATCGGGTACGAGCAGTACTTC. Translating gives CASSFSPGTGIGYEQYF.

Points on this clonotype: Relative to the germline gene, one junction end is altered; a read error may explain this. The chain has TRBV25-1 and TRBJ2-3; 8 bases agree with TRBD1. Germline assignment: CDR1 MGHDK and CDR2 SYGVNS. The CDR3 has 17 amino acids. The CDR3 region has the DNA TGTGTCAGCAGTCCCGAGAAACAGGGGGAATTCGCAGATACGCAGTATTTT. Residues: CVSSPEKQGEFADTQYF.

This clonotype was seen repeatedly, ten times or more. The chain recombines TRBV20-1 with TRBJ2-7; 9 bases line up with TRBD2. The germline gives CDR1 DFQATT, CDR2 SNEGSKA (reference sequence). After removal of 5 bases from V and 3 bases from J, the junction contained 14 bases not matched to a gene. CDR3 length equals 16 residues. DNA of the CDR3: TGCAGTGCTGGGGGCACGTGGCGGGGGGGCGACTACGAGCAGTACTTC. Translation: CSAGGTWRGGDYEQYF.

The chain uses TRBV7-9 and TRBJ1-1, with D possibly matching TRBD1 (5 bases). The CDR3 runs to 14 residues. Per the germline V gene, CDR1 is SEHNR and CDR2 is FQNEAQ (reference sequence). The V and J ends lost 5 bases and 3 bases respectively, with 13 bases between them. Here the CDR3 reads CASSLRGGDTEAFF. CDR3 nucleotides: TGTGCCAGCAGCCTACGGGGGGGGGACACTGAAGCTTTCTTT.

This clonotype has a handful of counts. The V call is TRBV10-3, the J call TRBJ2-2, with D perhaps assigned TRBD1 or TRBD2 (5 bases each). Trimming cost V 6 bases and J 3 bases, with 14 bases left between them. CDR1 is ENHRY, CDR2 SYGVKD, per germline. The CDR3 has 15 amino acids. CDR3 sequence reads: CAISTGTWDTGELFF. Written as DNA, the CDR3 is TGTGCCATCAGCACCGGGACGTGGGACACCGGGGAGCTGTTTTTT.

This clonotype was observed many times. The chain has TRBV7-9 and TRBJ2-7, with D perhaps matching TRBD2 (7 bases). Germline V CDR1 and CDR2: SEHNR, FQNEAQ (reference sequence). Trimming took off 5 bases at V and 1 base at J, with 21 bases between the two ends. The CDR3 spans 17 residues. The CDR3 loop reads CASSPMAAGAESYEQYF. DNA for the CDR3: TGTGCCAGCAGCCCAATGGCGGCGGGGGCTGAATCCTACGAGCAGTACTTC.

This clonotype was seen ten or more times. This chain connects TRBV28 to TRBJ2-1, with TRBD1 matching over 8 bases. The CDR3 consists of 15 residues. CDR1 MDHEN and CDR2 SYDVKM come from the germline V gene. J lost 8 bases, V lost 3 bases, and 9 bases had no gene match. The CDR3 nucleotides are TGTGCCAGCAGTTTGGACAGGGCAGAACTCGATGAGCAGTTCTTC. Its translation: CASSLDRAELDEQFF.

This clonotype has just one count. A much larger clonotype is one base distant, so this may be a read error. The chain has TRBV7-6 and TRBJ1-4; unclear D gene. Germline-derived CDR1 and CDR2 are SGHVS and FNYEAQ. V lost 5 bases to trimming and J lost 4 bases, with 14 bases between them. CDR3 length equals 15 residues. CDR3: CASSIERLSNEKLFF. DNA for the CDR3: TGTGCCAGCAGCATAGAAAGACTGAGTAATGAAAAACTGTTTTTT.

This clonotype was observed at least ten times. The chain joins TRBV28 to TRBJ2-2; D call uncertain. Per germline, CDR1 MDHEN and CDR2 SYDVKM. This CDR3 is 14 amino acids long. V was cut by 6 bases and J by 2 bases, with 10 bases left in between. The CDR3 loop reads CASSLRGNTGELFF. Here the CDR3 DNA reads TGTGCCAGCAGCTTGCGCGGTAACACCGGGGAGCTGTTTTTT.

In its sample, this clonotype was seen many times. The V and J genes are TRBV7-6 and TRBJ2-2; D may be TRBD1 (5 bases). The CDR3 length is 16 residues. Looked up from germline, CDR1 is SGHVS and CDR2 is FNYEAQ. Trimming stripped 4 bases from V and 6 bases from J, with 18 bases between. The CDR3 DNA is TGTGCCAGCAGCTCTCAGGGTGGGCAGAATTCCGGGGAGCTGTTTTTT. The encoded protein is CASSSQGGQNSGELFF. The variable domain in full, completed from reference TRBV7-6 and TRBJ2-2, reads GAGVSQSPRYKVTKRGQDVALRCDPISGHVSLYWYRQALGQGPEFLTYFNYEAQQDKSGLPNDRFSAERPEGSISTLTIQRTEQRDSAMYRCASSSQGGQNSGELFFGEGSRLTVL.